The T cell receptor beta chain under discussion was sequenced for a study of T cell changes during pregnancy in multiple sclerosis. Sequencing used immunoSEQ multiplex PCR; TCRdb keeps in-frame clones, though not all of them. The sample lists about 64,000 clones, 92% seen once, with 1.4% in the top ten. The TCR was taken from a female donor with multiple sclerosis, enrolled in a pregnancy study. The sequences come from peripheral blood, collected in the second trimester of pregnancy.

CDR3 in DNA: TGTGCCAGCAGCTGGGGGGACACTGAAGCTTTCTTT. It specifies CASSWGDTEAFF. The V gene is TRBV11-2, the J gene TRBJ1-1, with TRBD1 as a possible D gene (5 bases). V gave up 4 bases and J gave up 3 bases, with 6 bases separating them. CDR1 is SGHAT, CDR2 FQNNGV, per germline. The CDR3 is 12 residues long.